The 4 T cell receptor beta chains below were found in one sample sequenced in a study of OX40 agonist ivuxolimab in advanced cancers. Repertoires were generated with immunoSEQ multiplex PCR, while TCRdb's copy carries only in-frame clones and drops some. In the table there are 76,000 or so clones, 85% to 95% of which are singletons. The sequencing here drew on CD4+ or CD8+ T cells sorted from blood, taken in a trial of the OX40 agonist ivuxolimab. These receptor sequences come from an adult with an advanced solid tumor such as melanoma, head and neck, liver or kidney cancer.

This chain joins TRBV30 and TRBJ2-1; 7 nucleotides line up with TRBD2. This CDR3 region has 12 residues. Per germline, CDR1 GTSNPN and CDR2 SVGIG (reference sequence). V trimming: 5 bases; J trimming: 5 bases; junction bases outside the gene matches: 3. The CDR3 coding sequence is TGTGCCTGGGCGGGGGTCCACAATGAGCAGTTCTTC. As protein: CAWAGVHNEQFF. The variable domain in full, completed from reference TRBV30 and TRBJ2-1, reads SQTIHQWPATLVQPVGSPLSLECTVEGTSNPNLYWYRQAAGRGLQLLFYSVGIGQISSEVPQNLSASRPQDRQFILSSKKLLLSDSGFYLCAWAGVHNEQFFGPGTRLTVL.

The J gene is TRBJ2-1, the V gene TRBV10-1; the D gene could be TRBD1 or TRBD2 (7 bases each). In germline, CDR1 is WNHNN, CDR2 SYGVQD (reference sequence). The V end lost 6 bases, the J end lost 4 bases, and 22 bases lay between the germline ends. The CDR3 is 17 amino acids. CDR3 nucleotides: TGCGCCAGCAGCGGGTACCCAGGGGGACTAAATTACAATGAGCAGTTCTTC. It specifies CASSGYPGGLNYNEQFF.

The CDR3 region is CASSLPTREPAPPGYTF. DNA for the CDR3: TGTGCCAGCAGCTTACCTACCCGTGAGCCAGCTCCCCCTGGCTACACCTTC. The chain carries TRBV7-2 and TRBJ1-2, with no clear D. The V gene's germline CDR1 is SGHTA and CDR2 FQGNSA. The ends were cut back, 2 bases at V and 7 bases at J, with 23 bases in the middle. This CDR3 region has 17 residues.

This clone was picked up one time. The chain joins TRBV4-1 to TRBJ1-5, with a tentative D call TRBD1 (5 bases). With 6 bases removed from V and 5 bases from J, the gap between germline ends came to 14 bases. The V gene's germline CDR1 is MGHRA and CDR2 YSYEKL. CDR3 length: 14 residues. The CDR3 nucleotides read TGCGCCAGCAGGCAACAAGGGGCGGATCAGCCCCAGCATTTT. It specifies CASRQQGADQPQHF.